These 3 T cell receptor beta chains were sequenced from one sample in a study of T-cell memory formation after mild COVID-19. TCRdb reanalysed the 5' RACE reads using MiXCR and keeps one entry per CDR3 protein. The table lists about 300,000 distinct CDR3 sequences, approximately 19% of them singletons. What was sequenced was PBMCs or a T cell subset sorted from them (not recorded which). All receptors derive from a young man who had mild COVID-19 (a few samples of this study predate the infection). Cell type and time point are not known.

V is TRBV13 and J is TRBJ1-2; TRBD1 is a possible D gene (5 bases). There are 13 residues in the CDR3. CDR1 PRHDT and CDR2 FYEKMQ come from the germline V gene (reference sequence). V was cut by 3 bases and J by 7 bases, with 12 bases left in between. CDR3 residues: CASSFARGGGYTF. CDR3 bases: TGTGCCAGCAGCTTCGCCCGGGGCGGTGGCTACACCTTC.

The chain is built from TRBV5-1 and TRBJ2-1; no clear D. The CDR3 covers 11 residues. Per germline, CDR1 SGHRS and CDR2 YFSETQ. The V and J ends lost 7 bases and 7 bases respectively, with 9 bases between them. CDR3 protein: CASGYRNEQFF. In DNA, the CDR3 is TGCGCCAGCGGTTACCGGAATGAGCAGTTCTTC.

J is TRBJ1-1 and V is TRBV7-9; perhaps TRBD1 as D (6 bases). This CDR3 contains 13 residues. The V and J ends lost 6 bases and 3 bases respectively, with 11 bases between them. Germline-derived CDR1 and CDR2 are SEHNR and FQNEAQ (reference sequence). The DNA of the CDR3 is TGTGCCAGCAGGACTACAGGGTACACTGAAGCTTTCTTT. It yields the protein CASRTTGYTEAFF.